This T cell receptor (beta chain) appears in the sequencing data of a study of T cells in narcolepsy. Germline loops: CDR1 SQVTM, CDR2 ANQGSEA. The CDR3 has 16 residues. Between the trimmed V and J ends, which lost 1 base and 0 bases, there was a span of 15 bases. Sequencing was performed with immunoSEQ multiplex PCR; in TCRdb, only in-frame clones are kept and a portion is missing. The sample carries around 27,000 clones, about 80% recorded once. The TCR comes from a human donor with narcolepsy. Source material: CD45RA- memory CD4+ T cells from PBMCs. This chain joins TRBV29-1 and TRBJ1-1; D gene ambiguous. CDR3 sequence reads: CSVEVLRGGMNTEAFF. CDR3 coding DNA: TGCAGCGTTGAAGTCCTGCGGGGTGGGATGAACACTGAAGCTTTCTTT. The variable domain in full, completed from reference TRBV29-1 and TRBJ1-1, reads SAVISQKPSRDICQRGTSLTIQCQVDSQVTMMFWYRQQPGQSLTLIATANQGSEATYESGFVIDKFPISRPNLTFSTLTVSNMSPEDSSIYLCSVEVLRGGMNTEAFFGQGTRLTVV.